One sample yielded the 8 T cell receptor beta chains listed below, sequenced in a study of blood T cell repertoires in COVID-19. Libraries were prepared by immunoSEQ multiplex PCR; TCRdb keeps only in-frame clonotypes and omits some of them. The sample includes 190,000 or so clones, 75% to 90% seen only once; the top ten take 7.5% to 10%. Input material: PBMCs or T cells enriched from blood (not recorded which). The receptor set was obtained from a man aged 35 to 55 who had recovered from COVID-19.

DNA of the CDR3: TGCGCCAGCAGCCCCGACAGCCCGAATCAGCCCCAGCATTTT. This codes for CASSPDSPNQPQHF. The chain is built from TRBV5-1 and TRBJ1-5; D is possibly TRBD1 (5 bases). The length of the CDR3 is 14 residues. Germline-derived CDR1 and CDR2 are SGHRS and YFSETQ. V was cut by 4 bases and J by 4 bases, with 12 bases left in between.

The chain is built from TRBV29-1 and TRBJ1-6; the D gene is possibly TRBD1 (6 bases). The ends were cut back, 2 bases at V and 3 bases at J, with 11 bases in the middle. The CDR3 spans 15 residues. Germline values: CDR1 SQVTM, CDR2 ANQGSEA. The CDR3 bases are TGCAGCGTTGAATCAGTAGGGGGCTATAATTCACCCCTCCACTTT. Residues: CSVESVGGYNSPLHF.

The CDR3 DNA follows: TGCGCCAGCAGCTTGGCCCTCGGGTACGAGCAGTACTTC. Protein: CASSLALGYEQYF. The chain recombines TRBV5-1 with TRBJ2-7; D unclear. Germline CDR1 is SGHRS and CDR2 is YFSETQ. This CDR3 has 13 residues. V was trimmed by 0 bases and J by 4 bases, leaving 8 bases between them.

The chain is built from TRBV4-1 and TRBJ2-7; no clear D gene. The CDR3 extends over 15 amino acids. CDR1 and CDR2 (germline): MGHRA, YSYEKL. The germline V and J ends were trimmed by 0 bases and 2 bases, with 11 bases remaining between them. This CDR3 reads CASSQETAPTYEQYF. CDR3 nucleotide sequence: TGCGCCAGCAGCCAAGAAACAGCCCCCACCTACGAGCAGTACTTC.

The gene calls are TRBV5-5 and TRBJ1-2; no firm D call. Germline CDR1 reads SGHKS; CDR2 reads YYEKEE (reference sequence). CDR3 size: 15 residues. V was cut by 0 bases and J by 0 bases, with 9 bases left in between. The CDR3 sequence is CASSLDIHTNYGYTF. The CDR3 nucleotides are TGTGCCAGCAGCTTGGACATCCATACTAACTATGGCTACACCTTC.

This clone was recorded a few times. J is TRBJ1-6 and V is TRBV19; 8 nucleotides align to TRBD1. CDR1 is LNHDA, CDR2 SQIVND, per germline (reference sequence). The CDR3 sequence is 13 residues long. Trimming removed 8 bases from V and 6 bases from J; junction bases left unmatched: 3. Written as DNA, the CDR3 is TGTGCCAGTGGAGACAGGGGTAATTCACCCCTCCACTTT. This sequence encodes CASGDRGNSPLHF. Combining the CDR3 with reference TRBV19 and TRBJ1-6 gives the whole variable domain DGGITQSPKYLFRKEGQNVTLSCEQNLNHDAMYWYRQDPGQGLRLIYYSQIVNDFQKGDIAEGYSVSREKKESFPLTVTSAQKNPTAFYLCASGDRGNSPLHFGNGTRLTVT.

The chain couples TRBV5-5 to TRBJ2-5; 8 nucleotides line up with TRBD1. The CDR3 consists of 16 residues. Looked up from germline, CDR1 is SGHKS and CDR2 is YYEKEE (reference sequence). J lost 3 bases, V lost 1 base, and 8 bases had no gene match. Written as DNA, the CDR3 is TGTGCCAGCAGCTTGAGCTTCGACAGGGGAAAAGAGACCCAGTACTTC. It is translated as CASSLSFDRGKETQYF.

CDR3 bases: TGTGCCAGCAGCCCAGACACAGGGTACAATGGCTACACCTTC. Translation: CASSPDTGYNGYTF. This rearrangement joins TRBV5-4 to TRBJ1-2; D is possibly TRBD1 (6 bases). Germline-derived CDR1 and CDR2 are SGHNT and YYREEE (reference sequence). With 4 bases removed from V and 6 bases from J, the gap between germline ends came to 16 bases. The CDR3 extends over 14 amino acids. The whole variable domain, filled in from reference TRBV5-4 and TRBJ1-2, reads ETGVTQSPTHLIKTRGQQVTLRCSSQSGHNTVSWYQQALGQGPQFIFQYYREEENGRGNFPPRFSGLQFPNYSSELNVNALELDDSALYLCASSPDTGYNGYTFGSGTRLTVV.